This T cell receptor (beta chain) was captured in a study of PD-L1 blockade in urothelial cancer (dated by TCRdb to the late 2010s). General notes on the study: Every patient began therapy in the mid-2010s and was given atezolizumab 1,200 mg intravenously every 3 weeks. Blood samples gave a median of about 150,000 T cells and roughly 83,000 unique TCRs, with a median clonality of about 0.078. The study, an exploratory multi-omic analysis, examined somatic, immune and clinical correlates of response to PD-L1 blockade with atezolizumab in urothelial cancer. Twenty-five of 29 patients were identified as males with urothelial cancer of bladder origin, and a prior smoking history was reported by 18 of 29 patients. Durable clinical benefit was defined as progression-free survival longer than 6 months, and TCR features were also tested against progression-free and overall survival. Pretreatment tumor samples, along with matched peripheral blood collected serially before and after atezolizumab treatment, underwent TCR sequencing. Blood samples were analyzed at 3 weeks after treatment start (second dose) and at 6 weeks after treatment start. Pretreatment blood TCR-seq was available for 30 or so patients, at least one posttreatment blood collection was obtained for about 24 patients, and tumor TCR-seq was available for about 24 patients. Patients had an ECOG performance status of 0 or 1 and had received between 0 and 3 prior chemotherapy regimens. In the same patients, whole exome sequencing and RNA sequencing of pretreatment tumors were performed in addition to TCR sequencing. Durable clinical benefit was achieved by nine patients and was not achieved by 20 patients. Results and caveats for the whole study, not just this receptor: Patients with durable benefit showed greater expansion of tumor-associated TCR clones in peripheral blood 3 weeks after starting treatment (n ≈ 22, p = 0.022). Improved progression-free and overall survival was associated with having pretreatment peripheral blood TCR clonality below the median. Small sample size (n ≈ 27) and many exploratory analyses mean the results are intended to be hypothesis-generating.

Synthetic TCR analog templates were spiked into each PCR so that absolute template abundance could be estimated from read counts. TCRbeta CDR3 regions were amplified from genomic DNA with bias-controlled V and J gene primers using the immunoSEQ assay. Rearranged TCRbeta segments were sequenced at approximately 20X coverage. The study's processing was this. Clustering was used to correct sequencing errors, and CDR3s were annotated against IMGT to assign V, D and J genes. Downstream analyses used only productive TCRbeta rearrangements, leaving out any out-of-frame or stop-codon sequences. To compute clonality, Shannon entropy was normalized by the log of the number of unique productive sequences and then subtracted from one. Fisher's exact test with Benjamini-Hochberg correction, using a cutoff of adjusted p below 0.01, was how clones that differed between time points or between blood and tumor were identified. The clones in this table, taken by TCRdb from immuneACCESS, are in-frame only. Not every clone is retained; where verified, under half of the shortfall comes from an unresolved V gene, and the cause of the rest is unknown. V, J and clone size are taken as reported in that table, and D and trimming were inferred from the DNA itself. Within this sample are roughly 84,000 clones, with roughly 80% of them counted one time only. The ten biggest clones cover around 9.5% of the sample.

This clone was observed a handful of times. Which antigen it targets is not known. There are no base qualities to consult, and no much larger clone falls within one base. The cohort comprised 25 to 30 patients with locally advanced or metastatic urothelial carcinoma treated at Memorial Sloan Kettering on a trial protocol. Peripheral blood mononuclear cells were collected from each patient pretreatment and during treatment, giving between 1 and 8 total time points per patient. The Qiagen DNeasy Blood extraction kit was used to purify genomic DNA from total PBMCs and tumor samples. Collected pretreatment and during treatment, PBMCs were isolated and stored as previously described. This receptor was taken from a man between 65 and 79 years old with urothelial cancer. Sequencing used PBMCs, obtained around atezolizumab (anti-PD-L1) treatment.

Read as DNA, the sequence is TGTGCCAGCAGTTTTATTCCCGGACAGGGGGGGGCAGATACGCAGTATTTT. Its coded protein is CASSFIPGQGGADTQYF. The rearrangement joined TRBV27 to TRBJ2-3, and TRBD1 aligns with 10 junction nucleotides. After removal of 3 bases from V and 4 bases from J, the junction retains 10 bases not matched to a gene. Taken from the germline V gene (reference sequence), the CDR1 and CDR2 loops are MNHEY and SMNVEV. Taken from cysteine to phenylalanine, the CDR3 has 17 residues. The only DNA kept is the CDR3, 51 bases in frame from the first base.